Listed here is a single T cell receptor (beta chain). This record comes from a study of T cells in Graves' hyperthyroidism and ophthalmopathy. The V end was cut by 3 bases, the J end by 3 bases, with 15 bases between. Germline lookup yields CDR1 LNHDA and CDR2 SQIVND (reference sequence). The CDR3 runs 16 residues. Amplified TCR beta CDR3 regions derived from RNA transcripts. HTBI primers were the set used in a first-round RT-PCR of the TCR CDR3. TCRdb recomputed calls from the multiplex PCR reads with MiXCR, one row per CDR3 protein. This table has hundreds of thousands of distinct CDR3 sequences, around 20% appearing once.

V gene TRBV19 combines with J gene TRBJ1-5, with D uncertain. This receptor was obtained from a man aged 25 to 45 with Graves' ophthalmopathy. The sample comprised blood. The CDR3 loop is CASSIPLGGINQPQHF. The CDR3 coding sequence is TGTGCCAGTAGTATCCCATTGGGAGGGATCAATCAGCCCCAGCATTTT.